This TCR beta chain was obtained from a study of long-term antiretroviral therapy in people with HIV. Study observations and caveats: Clonal populations expanded prior to ART predominated within the repertoire at all time points.

V was pared by 1 base and J by 3 bases, with 3 bases of the junction left unmatched. Germline V lookup: CDR1 SGHTA, CDR2 FQGTGA. The CDR3 has 14 amino acids. Investigators performed immunoSEQ version v3.0 at survey level. Data came from immunoSEQ multiplex PCR; TCRdb stores just in-frame clones and leaves some out. In the table there are around 29,000 clones, about 95% of which are singletons. This clone showed up just once. Its antigen is currently unknown. The source was unsorted PBMCs, collected 6 to 6.5 years after starting antiretroviral therapy. The TCR comes from a man aged 30 to 39 with HIV. The rearrangement joins TRBV7-3 to TRBJ2-7, with 7 bases that match TRBD2. As DNA, the CDR3 is TGTGCCAGCAGCTTAAGCCGGGGGGACTACGAGCAGTACTTC. Its protein product is CASSLSRGDYEQYF.